Each of the 23 T cell receptor beta chains below was sequenced from the same sample in a study of PD-1 blockade in classical Hodgkin lymphoma. Sequencing was performed with immunoSEQ multiplex PCR; in TCRdb, only in-frame clones are kept and a portion is missing. This sample carries some 18,000 clones, more than 75% of them seen once, and the ten largest clones take roughly 19%. Patients all relapsed after autologous stem cell transplantation, and there was variation in brentuximab vedotin exposure. This specimen consisted of peripheral blood mononuclear cells (PBMCs), obtained before the second cycle of nivolumab. The receptors were sampled from a human donor with classical Hodgkin lymphoma.

The chain joins TRBV30 to TRBJ2-3, with D perhaps TRBD2 (6 bases). Germline loops: CDR1 GTSNPN, CDR2 SVGIG (reference sequence). There are 13 residues in the CDR3. Trimming left V 2 bases short and J 0 bases short, with 6 bases between. CDR3 protein: CAWSRGSTDTQYF. CDR3 DNA sequence: TGTGCCTGGAGTCGGGGGAGCACAGATACGCAGTATTTT.

The chain carries TRBV23-1 and TRBJ2-7; a weak D match, TRBD2 (6 bases). TRBV23-1 falls under the ORF class, with uncertain function. The CDR3 extends over 16 amino acids. Trimming left V 0 bases short and J 0 bases short, with 12 bases between. The CDR3 sequence: CASSQSGGISSYEQYF. The DNA of the CDR3 is TGCGCCAGCAGTCAATCGGGCGGGATAAGCTCCTACGAGCAGTACTTC.

The sample holds a few counts of this clone. The chain links TRBV6-5 to TRBJ1-5, with a weak D call TRBD1 (6 bases). Germline V lookup: CDR1 MNHEY, CDR2 SVGAGI. Trimming took 7 bases from V and 5 from J, leaving 15 bases between them. CDR3 length equals 14 residues. The CDR3 bases are TGTGCCAGCAAACGGCCAGGGGCCGATCAGCCCCAGCATTTT. Amino acid sequence: CASKRPGADQPQHF.

The chain is built from TRBV4-3 and TRBJ2-7, with 8 bases lining up with TRBD1. The V gene's germline CDR1 is LGHNA and CDR2 YSLEER. V trimming: 4 bases; J trimming: 5 bases; junction bases outside the gene matches: 7. The CDR3 extends over 14 amino acids. The CDR3 nucleotides read TGCGCCAGCAGCCTTGGACAGGGAGGTCACGAGCAGTACTTC. It is translated as CASSLGQGGHEQYF.

This clone was seen a single time. The chain links TRBV25-1 to TRBJ1-5; D gene uncertain. The CDR3 length is 15 residues. Germline-derived CDR1 and CDR2 are MGHDK and SYGVNS. Deletions cut 2 bases from V and 3 bases from J, with 11 bases between. The CDR3 loop is CASSEGDQINQPQHF. The CDR3 region has the DNA TGTGCCAGCAGTGAAGGCGATCAAATCAATCAGCCCCAGCATTTT.

This clone occurred a few times. The chain recombines TRBV19 with TRBJ1-2; TRBD1 matches 10 bases. Trimming removed 6 bases from V and 5 bases from J; junction bases left unmatched: 12. CDR1 and CDR2 from the germline V gene are LNHDA and SQIVND (reference sequence). The CDR3 loop spans 16 amino acids. Here the CDR3 DNA reads TGTGCCAGTAGACTAACCGGGACAGGGGTATGGTATGGCTACACCTTC. This encodes CASRLTGTGVWYGYTF.

V usage is TRBV25-1 and J usage is TRBJ1-4; 11 positions agree with TRBD1. Germline CDR1 is MGHDK and CDR2 is SYGVNS. V trimming: 3 bases; J trimming: 6 bases; junction bases outside the gene matches: 3. The CDR3 extends over 15 amino acids. The CDR3 region has the DNA TGTGCCAGCAGTGAGCGGACAGGGGGCTATGAAAAACTGTTTTTT. Translating it yields CASSERTGGYEKLFF.

The gene calls are TRBV27 and TRBJ1-1, with D unresolved. Per germline, CDR1 MNHEY and CDR2 SMNVEV (reference sequence). With 3 bases removed from V and 2 bases from J, the gap between germline ends came to 7 bases. CDR3 size: 13 residues. The CDR3 loop is CASSFQVNTEAFF. The CDR3 bases are TGTGCCAGCAGTTTCCAGGTTAACACTGAAGCTTTCTTT.

This chain joins TRBV27 and TRBJ2-7; tentatively, D is TRBD1 (6 bases). The V gene lost 2 bases and the J gene lost 1 base, with 15 bases spanning the gap. CDR3 length: 16 amino acids. The germline gives CDR1 MNHEY, CDR2 SMNVEV (reference sequence). The CDR3 sequence: CASSLTIGDISYEQYF. CDR3 coding DNA: TGTGCCAGCAGTTTAACGATAGGGGACATTTCCTACGAGCAGTACTTC.

The chain is built from TRBV7-9 and TRBJ2-5; TRBD2 matches 10 bases. This CDR3 is built from 18 residues. With 0 bases clipped from V and 4 bases from J, the junction kept 11 bases outside the gene matches. Germline lookup yields CDR1 SEHNR and CDR2 FQNEAQ (reference sequence). CDR3 sequence reads: CASSLAVLAGDRGETQYF. In nucleotides, the CDR3 is TGTGCCAGCAGCTTAGCGGTTCTAGCGGGGGACCGCGGAGAGACCCAGTACTTC.

The chain combines TRBV2 with TRBJ2-5; no reliable D call. Trimming cost V 7 bases and J 0 bases, with 6 bases left between them. CDR3 size: 12 residues. Germline assignment: CDR1 SNHLY and CDR2 FYNNEI. This chain's CDR3 is CASKGYQETQYF. The CDR3 DNA reads TGTGCCAGCAAAGGTTACCAAGAGACCCAGTACTTC. Supplemented by reference TRBV2 and TRBJ2-5, the full variable domain reads EPEVTQTPSHQVTQMGQEVILRCVPISNHLYFYWYRQILGQKVEFLVSFYNNEISEKSEIFDDQFSVERPDGSNFTLKIRSTKLEDSAMYFCASKGYQETQYFGPGTRLLVL.

This rearrangement joins TRBV19 to TRBJ1-2; the D is unclear. Trimming shortened V by 3 bases and J by 4 bases, and 12 bases separated the two germline ends. The CDR3 has 14 residues. CDR1 and CDR2 (germline): LNHDA, SQIVND (reference sequence). The chain's CDR3 is CASSIRVLGYGYTF. CDR3 bases: TGTGCCAGTAGTATCCGGGTCCTCGGCTATGGCTACACCTTC.

The rearrangement uses TRBV25-1 and TRBJ2-1; TRBD2 aligns across 8 bases. This CDR3 region has 16 residues. Germline trimming cut 2 bases from V and 12 bases from J; bases unmatched to any gene: 15. CDR1 is MGHDK, CDR2 SYGVNS, per germline. DNA for the CDR3: TGTGCCAGCAGTGAACTAACCACCGGGGGGGTAGATGGGCAGTTCTTC. Its protein product is CASSELTTGGVDGQFF.

The chain is built from TRBV27 and TRBJ1-4; D gene unclear. The CDR3 has 13 amino acids. Germline CDR1 is MNHEY and CDR2 is SMNVEV (reference sequence). Trimming left V 8 bases short and J 5 bases short, with 12 bases between. Here the CDR3 DNA reads TGTGCCAGCGGAGTAGGCAGAAATGAAAAACTGTTTTTT. Its protein is CASGVGRNEKLFF.

This chain joins TRBV7-2 and TRBJ1-2, with 11 bases identical to TRBD1. Germline CDR1 is SGHTA and CDR2 is FQGNSA. V lost 3 bases, J lost 8 bases, and 8 bases stayed unmatched. The CDR3 consists of 15 residues. DNA of the CDR3: TGTGCCAGCAGCTTTCTCGGACAGGGGGCGGGCGGCTACACCTTC. It codes for CASSFLGQGAGGYTF.

This chain uses TRBV5-1 with TRBJ1-4; 11 bases align to TRBD1. CDR1 is SGHRS and CDR2 is YFSETQ in the germline V gene. This CDR3 is built from 17 residues. The junction had 7 bases not matched to a gene; V was cut back by 0 bases and J by 6 bases. The CDR3 loop reads CASSLGAGQGADEKLFF. CDR3 in DNA: TGCGCCAGCAGCTTGGGGGCCGGACAGGGGGCGGATGAAAAACTGTTTTTT.

J is TRBJ1-2 and V is TRBV4-3; D unclear. Germline CDR1 is LGHNA and CDR2 is YSLEER. Trimming took 0 bases from V and 2 from J, leaving 13 bases between them. The length of the CDR3 is 16 residues. The CDR3 bases are TGCGCCAGCAGCCAAGATTCGGGAAGACGGAACTATGGCTACACCTTC. Protein product: CASSQDSGRRNYGYTF.

The rearrangement uses TRBV30 and TRBJ2-5; a possible D gene is TRBD2 (6 bases). V was pared by 3 bases and J by 2 bases, with 7 bases between. Germline CDR1 and CDR2: GTSNPN and SVGIG (reference sequence). This CDR3 contains 12 residues. The CDR3 sequence is CAWRDYQETQYF. For the CDR3, the DNA is TGTGCCTGGAGGGACTATCAAGAGACCCAGTACTTC.

This clone was found a few times. The chain combines TRBV10-2 with TRBJ1-2; tentative D call: TRBD1 (5 bases). Germline V lookup: CDR1 WSHSY, CDR2 SAAADI. CDR3 length: 13 amino acids. V lost 0 bases to trimming and J lost 8 bases, with 10 bases between them. CDR3 DNA: TGCGCCAGCAGTGAGTCGAAGGGGTGGGGCTACACCTTC. It translates to CASSESKGWGYTF.

The chain combines TRBV19 with TRBJ2-7, with 7 bases that match TRBD1. The length of the CDR3 is 14 residues. V lost 5 bases to trimming and J lost 6 bases; unmatched junction nucleotides: 10. The germline V gene encodes CDR1 LNHDA and CDR2 SQIVND (reference sequence). In DNA, the CDR3 is TGTGCCAGTAGTTCCACAGGGGCCAACACCGAGCAGTACTTC. It yields the protein CASSSTGANTEQYF.

CDR3 DNA: TGTGCCAGCAAACGAGGCTCTGGGGCCAACGTCCTGACTTTC. As protein: CASKRGSGANVLTF. The chain carries TRBV2 and TRBJ2-6; D is unresolved. Germline V gene data show CDR1 as SNHLY and CDR2 as FYNNEI. The CDR3 has 14 residues. Trimming removed 7 bases from V and 0 bases from J, with 7 bases in between.

In DNA form, the CDR3 reads TGTGCCAGCAGCTTCCCTGCTAGAGTAAAAGAGACCCAGTACTTC. This codes for CASSFPARVKETQYF. The chain joins TRBV7-2 to TRBJ2-5; D is unresolved. CDR3 length: 15 amino acids. Germline CDR1 is SGHTA and CDR2 is FQGNSA. Trimming removed 3 bases at V and 3 bases at J, with 14 bases between.

The chain uses TRBV9 and TRBJ2-1; D gene ambiguous. The CDR3 runs 15 residues. Trimming removed 0 bases at V and 0 bases at J, with 7 bases between. CDR1 and CDR2 (germline): SGDLS, YYNGEE. CDR3 protein: CASSVDWSSYNEQFF. CDR3 DNA: TGTGCCAGCAGCGTAGATTGGAGCTCCTACAATGAGCAGTTCTTC.